The clone carrying this T cell receptor beta chain was recorded a few times. Its antigen remains unknown. Primers included in the PCR were 60 Vbeta and 13 Jbeta primers. Libraries were prepared by immunoSEQ multiplex PCR; TCRdb keeps only in-frame clonotypes and omits some of them. The sample carries roughly 100,000 clones, 10% to 15% recorded once. The source of the sample is a study of cytomegalovirus exposure and HLA in healthy donors. Study-wide points: Across all donors, roughly uniform sequencing depth was an assumption of the presence/absence analyses.

Sequences were obtained from PBMCs. This clonotype was sampled from a middle-aged man in good health and CMV-seropositive.

The CDR3 sequence: CASSLRQGPQPQHF. CDR3 DNA sequence: TGCGCCAGCAGCCTTCGACAGGGCCCTCAGCCCCAGCATTTT. This chain joins TRBV4-1 and TRBJ1-5; 7 bases are shared with TRBD1. The trim removed 4 bases at V and 6 bases at J, leaving 6 bases unmatched. This CDR3 is 14 amino acids long. Per the germline V gene, CDR1 is MGHRA and CDR2 is YSYEKL.